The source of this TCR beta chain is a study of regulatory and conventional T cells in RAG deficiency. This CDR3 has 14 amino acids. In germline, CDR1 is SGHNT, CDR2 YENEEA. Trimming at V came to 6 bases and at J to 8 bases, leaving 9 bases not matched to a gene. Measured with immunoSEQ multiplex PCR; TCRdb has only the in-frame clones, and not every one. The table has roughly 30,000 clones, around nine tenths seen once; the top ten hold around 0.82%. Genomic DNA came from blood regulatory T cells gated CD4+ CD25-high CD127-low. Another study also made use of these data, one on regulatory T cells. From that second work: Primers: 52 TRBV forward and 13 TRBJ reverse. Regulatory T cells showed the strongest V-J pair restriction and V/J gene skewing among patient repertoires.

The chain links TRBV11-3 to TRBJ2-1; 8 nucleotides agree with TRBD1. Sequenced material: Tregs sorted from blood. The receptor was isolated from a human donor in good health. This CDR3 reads CASSTDRGSHEQFF. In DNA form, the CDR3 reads TGTGCCAGCAGTACCGACAGGGGATCTCATGAGCAGTTCTTC. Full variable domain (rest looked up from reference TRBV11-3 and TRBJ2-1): EAGVVQSPRYKIIEKKQPVAFWCNPISGHNTLYWYLQNLGQGPELLIRYENEEAVDDSQLPKDRFSAERLKGVDSTLKIQPAELGDSAVYLCASSTDRGSHEQFFGPGTRLTVL.